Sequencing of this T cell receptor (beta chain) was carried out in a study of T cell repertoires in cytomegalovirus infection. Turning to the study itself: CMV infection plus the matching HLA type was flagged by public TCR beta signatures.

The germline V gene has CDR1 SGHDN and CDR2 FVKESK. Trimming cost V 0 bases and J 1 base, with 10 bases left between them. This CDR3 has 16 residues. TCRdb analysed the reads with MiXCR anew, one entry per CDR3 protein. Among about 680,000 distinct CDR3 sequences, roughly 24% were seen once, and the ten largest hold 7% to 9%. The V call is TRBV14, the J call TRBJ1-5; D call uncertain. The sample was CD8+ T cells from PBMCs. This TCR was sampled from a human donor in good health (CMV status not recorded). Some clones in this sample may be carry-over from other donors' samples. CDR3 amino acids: CASSQDQVLSNQPQHF. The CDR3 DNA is TGTGCCAGCAGCCAAGATCAGGTGTTAAGCAATCAGCCCCAGCATTTT. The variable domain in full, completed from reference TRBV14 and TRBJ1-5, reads EAGVTQFPSHSVIEKGQTVTLRCDPISGHDNLYWYRRVMGKEIKFLLHFVKESKQDESGMPNNRFLAERTGGTYSTLKVQPAELEDSGVYFCASSQDQVLSNQPQHFGDGTRLSIL.